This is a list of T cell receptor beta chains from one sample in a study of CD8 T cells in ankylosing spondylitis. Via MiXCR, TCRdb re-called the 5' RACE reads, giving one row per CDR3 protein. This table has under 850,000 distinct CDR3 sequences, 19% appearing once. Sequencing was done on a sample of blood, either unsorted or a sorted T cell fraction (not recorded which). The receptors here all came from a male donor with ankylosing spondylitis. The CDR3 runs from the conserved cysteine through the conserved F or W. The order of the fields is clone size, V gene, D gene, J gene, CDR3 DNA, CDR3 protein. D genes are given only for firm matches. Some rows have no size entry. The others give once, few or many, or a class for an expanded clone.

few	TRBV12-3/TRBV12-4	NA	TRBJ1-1	TGTGCCAGCAGTTTAGCGGGAATTATGAACACTGAAGCTTTCTTT	CASSLAGIMNTEAFF
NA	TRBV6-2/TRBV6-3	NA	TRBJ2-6	TGTGCCAGCGGGTTACCATTAACGATGGGGGCCAACGTCCTGACTTTC	CASGLPLTMGANVLTF
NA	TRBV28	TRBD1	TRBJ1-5	TGTGCCAGCCACGCCGGGACAGGCAATCAGCCCCAGCATTTT	CASHAGTGNQPQHF
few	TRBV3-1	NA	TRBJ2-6	TGTGCCAGCAGCCAAGACTTCATCTCTGGGGCCAACGTCCTGACTTTC	CASSQDFISGANVLTF
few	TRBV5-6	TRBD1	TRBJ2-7	TGTGCCAGCAGCTCGGGAGGACAGGGGGACTACGAGCAGTACTTC	CASSSGGQGDYEQYF
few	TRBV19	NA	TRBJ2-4	TGTGCAAGTAACGCAGACGACAAAAACATTCAGTACTTC	CASNADDKNIQYF
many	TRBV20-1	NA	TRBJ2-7	TGCAGTGCCGACATCCCCTCTTACGAGCAGTACTTC	CSADIPSYEQYF
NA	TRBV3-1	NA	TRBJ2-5	TGTGCCAGCAGCCAAGGGGGCCTCAAAGGGACCCAGTACTTC	CASSQGGLKGTQYF
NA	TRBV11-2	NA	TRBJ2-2	TGTGCCAGCAGCTTACTAGGGACGCCGGGACAACCGAACACCGGGGAGCTGTTTTTT	CASSLLGTPGQPNTGELFF
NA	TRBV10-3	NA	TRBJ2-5	TGTGCCATCAGTGAGTCCCCGGGGGAGACCCAGTACTTC	CAISESPGETQYF
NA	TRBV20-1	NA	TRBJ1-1	TGCAGGCCACTCGGGGATGAAGCTTTCTTT	CRPLGDEAFF
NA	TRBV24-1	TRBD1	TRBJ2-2	TGTGCCACCAGTAGCGACAGGGCCTCGAACACCGGGGAGCTGTTTTTT	CATSSDRASNTGELFF
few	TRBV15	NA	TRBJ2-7	TGTGCCACCAGCAGGAACTCTAACCCCTACGAGCAGTACTTC	CATSRNSNPYEQYF
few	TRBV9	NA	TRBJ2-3	TGTGCCAGCAGCGTATTTGGAGGACATCATACGCAGTATTTT	CASSVFGGHHTQYF
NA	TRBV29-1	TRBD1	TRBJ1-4	TGCAGCGTTGAAGAACTGACAGGGGGAAGCGGAAAACTGTTTTTT	CSVEELTGGSGKLFF
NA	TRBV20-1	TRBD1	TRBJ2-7	TGCAGTGCGCCCTCTCCCGGGACAGGCACCTACAAGCAGTACTTC	CSAPSPGTGTYKQYF
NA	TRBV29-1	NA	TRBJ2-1	TGCAGCGTCGAGGGTGAGGCTGAGCAGTTCTTC	CSVEGEAEQFF
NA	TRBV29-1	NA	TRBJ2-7	TGCAGCGGCCAAAGCCGGGACACCTACGAGCAGTACTTC	CSGQSRDTYEQYF
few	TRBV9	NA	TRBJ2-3	TGTGCCAGCAGCTCTATGGACAGTTACACAGATACGCAGTATTTT	CASSSMDSYTDTQYF
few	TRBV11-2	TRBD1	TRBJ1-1	TGTGCCAGCAGCTTTTTGACAGGGGGCACTGAAGCTTTCTTT	CASSFLTGGTEAFF
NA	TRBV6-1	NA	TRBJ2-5	TGTGCCAGCAGTGAAGCGTATTCAGGGGCTCTGGAGACCCAGTACTTC	CASSEAYSGALETQYF
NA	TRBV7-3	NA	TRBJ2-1	TGTGCCAGCAGCTCAACCCTGGGGGCGGGGGCCCTAAATGAGCAGTTCTTC	CASSSTLGAGALNEQFF
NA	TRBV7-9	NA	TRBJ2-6	TGTGCCAGCGGAAAGGGGAAGTCTGGGGCCAACGTCCTGACTTTC	CASGKGKSGANVLTF
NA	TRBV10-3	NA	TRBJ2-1	TGTGCCATCAGTGAGTCGACGGGGTTATCCTACAATGAGCAGTTCTTC	CAISESTGLSYNEQFF
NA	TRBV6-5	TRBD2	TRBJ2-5	TGTGCCAGCAGTTACTCGAATAGCGGGGGGTACCAAGAGACCCAGTACTTC	CASSYSNSGGYQETQYF
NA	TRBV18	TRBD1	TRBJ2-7	TGTGCCAGCTCATCCGGGACAGGGAGGAACGAGCAGTACTTC	CASSSGTGRNEQYF
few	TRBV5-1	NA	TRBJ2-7	TGCGCCAGCAGCTTGGGTGGTAGCGGATACTCCTACGAGCAGTACTTC	CASSLGGSGYSYEQYF
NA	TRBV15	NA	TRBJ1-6	TGTGCCACCAGGGGGGGGGATAATTCACCCCTCCACTTT	CATRGGDNSPLHF
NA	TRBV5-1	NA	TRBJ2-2	TGCGCCAGCAGCTTGCCCCCGGGGAAGGTCGGGGAGCTGTTTTTT	CASSLPPGKVGELFF
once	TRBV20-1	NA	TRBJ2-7	TGCAGTGCTAGAGATCTTAGCGGTAACTACGAGCAGTACTTC	CSARDLSGNYEQYF
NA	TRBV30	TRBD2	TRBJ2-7	TGTGCCTGGAGTGTATCCGCGGGACTAGCGTCCTACGAGCAGTACTTC	CAWSVSAGLASYEQYF
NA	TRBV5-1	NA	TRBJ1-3	TGCGCCAGCAGCGAGGGACGGCCGTACTCTGGAAACACCATATATTTT	CASSEGRPYSGNTIYF
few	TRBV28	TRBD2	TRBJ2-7	TGTGCCAGCAGTCTAGCGGAATACACCTACGAGCAGTACTTC	CASSLAEYTYEQYF
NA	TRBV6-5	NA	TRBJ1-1	TGTGCCAGCAGTTACCTGGTGAACACTGAAGCTTTCTTT	CASSYLVNTEAFF
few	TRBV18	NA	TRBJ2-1	TGTGCCAGCTCACCACAGGAGCCCGTATACAATGAGCAGTTCTTC	CASSPQEPVYNEQFF
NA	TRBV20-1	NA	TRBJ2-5	TGCAGTGCTAAAGGAAGGGAGGCCTCCCAGTACTTC	CSAKGREASQYF
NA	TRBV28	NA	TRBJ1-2	TGTGCCAGCAGTTTGTGGAGCTATGGCTACACCTTC	CASSLWSYGYTF
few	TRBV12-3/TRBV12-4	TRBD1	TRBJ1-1	TGTGCCAGCAGTATCCGACAGGGTATGAACACTGAAGCTTTCTTT	CASSIRQGMNTEAFF
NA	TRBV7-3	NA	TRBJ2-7	TGTGCCAGCAGTCCAACACTACAGGACGAGCAGTACTTC	CASSPTLQDEQYF
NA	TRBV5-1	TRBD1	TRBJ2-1	TGCGCCAGCAGCCCCACAGGGGAATCCTACAATGAGCAGTTCTTC	CASSPTGESYNEQFF
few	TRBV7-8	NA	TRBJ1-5	TGTGCCAGCAGCGCCAGGGCTATTAGCAATCAGCCCCAGCATTTT	CASSARAISNQPQHF
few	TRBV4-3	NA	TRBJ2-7	TGCGCCAGCAGCCAAGAAGGGATGTCCTACGAGCAGTACTTC	CASSQEGMSYEQYF
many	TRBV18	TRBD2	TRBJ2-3	TGTGCCAGCTCCCCCCGGGGGGGAACAGATACGCAGTATTTT	CASSPRGGTDTQYF
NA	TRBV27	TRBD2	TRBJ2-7	TGTGCCAGCAGTAAGCTAGCGGGAGTCTCCTACGAGCAGTACTTC	CASSKLAGVSYEQYF
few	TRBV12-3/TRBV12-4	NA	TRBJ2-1	TGTGCCAGCAGTTTAGTACCTAGTTCACCCCACAATGAGCAGTTCTTC	CASSLVPSSPHNEQFF
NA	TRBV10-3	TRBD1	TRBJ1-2	TGTGCCATCAGTGTGGGACAGGGGGCAAACTATGGCTACACCTTC	CAISVGQGANYGYTF
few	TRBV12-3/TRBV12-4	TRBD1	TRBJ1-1	TGTGCCAGCAGTTCCATCGGACAGGGCTACACTGAAGCTTTCTTT	CASSSIGQGYTEAFF
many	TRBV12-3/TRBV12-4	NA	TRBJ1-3	TGTGCCAGCTCGAAGACCAGGGTATCGTCTGGAAACACCATATATTTT	CASSKTRVSSGNTIYF
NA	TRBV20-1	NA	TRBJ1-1	TGCAGTGCTAGAGAGGGGGAGTACACTGAAGCTTTCTTT	CSAREGEYTEAFF